This entry features one T cell receptor beta chain sequence. What it binds is unknown. V dropped 1 base and J dropped 3 bases, with 4 bases sitting between them. Germline V gene sequence: CDR1 SGHTA, CDR2 FQGTGA. CDR3 length: 13 residues. The data are from a study of cytotoxic CD8 clonotypes in ibrutinib-treated CLL. Study overall: Among the patients, approximately ten presented as relapsed/refractory and around 15 as treatment-naive; around 18 showed unmutated IGHV.

Using immunoSEQ multiplex PCR, the repertoire was profiled, and TCRdb retains in-frame clones only, with some absent. The sample shows 270,000 or so clones, around 69% of them seen only once. Study outcomes and limitations: Baseline clonality, higher than in age-matched healthy donors, tracked circulating CD8+ T-cell counts. Whereas clonality rose at ibrutinib response, it declined toward baseline at progression. Contraction or stability on treatment characterized the public clonotypes, which were uncommon.

The input for sequencing was PBMCs, taken at disease progression, from a patient treated with ibrutinib. The receptor's source is a human donor with chronic lymphocytic leukemia. The genes are TRBV7-3 and TRBJ2-4; D uncertain. CDR3 sequence (DNA): TGTGCCAGCAGCTTAAATAGCAAAAACATTCAGTACTTC. Protein: CASSLNSKNIQYF.